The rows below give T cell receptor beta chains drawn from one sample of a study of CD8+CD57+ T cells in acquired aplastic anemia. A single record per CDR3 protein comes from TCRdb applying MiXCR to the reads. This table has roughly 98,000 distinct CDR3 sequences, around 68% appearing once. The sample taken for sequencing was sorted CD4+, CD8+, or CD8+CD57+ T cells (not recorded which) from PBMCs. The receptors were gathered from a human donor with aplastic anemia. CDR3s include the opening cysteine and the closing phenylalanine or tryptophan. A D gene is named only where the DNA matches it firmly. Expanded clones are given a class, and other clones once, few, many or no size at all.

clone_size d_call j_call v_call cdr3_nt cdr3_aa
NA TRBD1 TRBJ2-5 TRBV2 TGTGCCAGCGACATGGACAGGGCGCAAGAGACCCAGTACTTC CASDMDRAQETQYF
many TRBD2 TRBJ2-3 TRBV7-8 TGTGCCAGCAGCTTAGGCGGCGGGGGGGACACAGGTACGCAGTATTTT CASSLGGGGDTGTQYF
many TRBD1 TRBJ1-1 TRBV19 TGTGCCAGCAACGACAGGGGCAACACTGAAGCTTTCTTT CASNDRGNTEAFF
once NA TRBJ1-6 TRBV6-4 TGTGCCAGCAGTGACTTTGCAGGGCACAATTCACCCCTCCACTTT CASSDFAGHNSPLHF
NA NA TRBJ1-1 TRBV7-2 TGTGCCAGCAGCTTACAGGGGCAGGCCACTGAAGCTTTCTTT CASSLQGQATEAFF
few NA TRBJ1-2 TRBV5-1 TGCGCCAGCAGCCCGGACAGTAACTATGGCTACACCTTC CASSPDSNYGYTF
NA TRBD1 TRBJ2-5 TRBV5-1 TGCGCCAGCAGCGTGTGGGACAGGGGGAAGGAGACCCAGTACTTC CASSVWDRGKETQYF
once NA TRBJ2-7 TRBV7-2 TGTGCCAGCAGCTTAGCGGGGGGTGCCCGCTACGAGCAGTACTTC CASSLAGGARYEQYF
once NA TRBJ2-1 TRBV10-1 TGCGCCAGCAGTGAACAACAGGGTTCAGTTCGGTTCTTC CASSEQQGSVRFF
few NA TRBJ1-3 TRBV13 TGTGCCAGCAGCTTAGAAGGGATCGAGGGAAACACCATATATTTT CASSLEGIEGNTIYF
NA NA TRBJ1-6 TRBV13 TGTGCCAGCAGGATAGAGGGCGCCTATAATTCACCCCTCCACTTT CASRIEGAYNSPLHF
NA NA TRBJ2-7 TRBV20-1 TGCAGTGCTTGGTCCTCAAAGGCCTACGAGCAGTACTTC CSAWSSKAYEQYF
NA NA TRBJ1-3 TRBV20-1 TGCAGTGCGGGTATTTGTTGGGGGCGAGTAAAGTTCTCTCTGGGAAACACCATATATTTT CSAGICWGRVKFSLGNTIYF
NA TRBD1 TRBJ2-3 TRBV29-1 TGCAGCGTTGAAGACCAGGGGACAGGGTGGAATACGCAGTATTTT CSVEDQGTGWNTQYF
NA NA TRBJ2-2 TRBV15 TGTGCCACCAGCAGAGATCTTGGAGGGAACACCGGGGAGCTGTTTTTT CATSRDLGGNTGELFF
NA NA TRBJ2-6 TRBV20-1 TGCAGTGCTAGAGCTGGGGGACCGTATTACTCTGGGGCCAACGTCCTGACTTTC CSARAGGPYYSGANVLTF
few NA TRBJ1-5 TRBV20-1 TGCAGTGCTAGTGCCCCGGTGGGCAATCAGCCCCAGCATTTT CSASAPVGNQPQHF
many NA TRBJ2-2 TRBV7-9 TGTGCCAGCAGCTCCTCAATTTTAGCGACTAGAACTGTCGGGGAGCTGTTTTTT CASSSSILATRTVGELFF
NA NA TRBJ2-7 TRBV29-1 TGCAGCGTTGAGGACATACTATACGAGCAGTACTTC CSVEDILYEQYF
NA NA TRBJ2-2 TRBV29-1 TGCAGCGTTGAATTACGTAACACCGGGGAGCTGTTTTTT CSVELRNTGELFF
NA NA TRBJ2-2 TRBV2 TGTGCCAGCAGTGGGGAACAGCCGAACACCGGGGAGCTGTTTTTT CASSGEQPNTGELFF
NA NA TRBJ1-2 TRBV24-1 TGTGCCACCAGTGAAAGCCAGGCTCGGGGCTACACCTTC CATSESQARGYTF
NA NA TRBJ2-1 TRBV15 TGTGCCACCAGCAGAAGGGTTGAATTGGGTGAGCAGTTCTTC CATSRRVELGEQFF
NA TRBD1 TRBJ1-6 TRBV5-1 TGCGCCAGCAGCTTGGGGGGACAGGATTCACCCCTCCACTTT CASSLGGQDSPLHF
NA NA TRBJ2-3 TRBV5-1 TGCGCCAACAGCTTGTATTGGGCCCCCACAGATACGCAGTATTTT CANSLYWAPTDTQYF
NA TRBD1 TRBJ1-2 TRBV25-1 TGTGCCAGCAGTGCTTCGGCAGGGGGCCTTGGCTACACCTTC CASSASAGGLGYTF
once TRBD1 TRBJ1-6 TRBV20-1 TGCAGTGCTAGAGACCCGGGACAGGGGAATTCACCCCTCCACTTT CSARDPGQGNSPLHF
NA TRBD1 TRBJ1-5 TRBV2 TGTGCCAGCAAGACGGACAGGGCCTCCCATCAGCCCCAGCATTTT CASKTDRASHQPQHF
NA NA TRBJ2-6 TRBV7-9 TGTGCCAGGGGAAATTCTGGGGCCAACGTCCTGACTTTC CARGNSGANVLTF
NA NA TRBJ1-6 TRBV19 TGTGCCAGTAGTATTTCGGTTGGGGGCATGCCACCCCTCCACTTT CASSISVGGMPPLHF
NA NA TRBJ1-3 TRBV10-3 TGTGCCATCAGTGTCCCTTACAGGGAAGCCATATATTTT CAISVPYREAIYF
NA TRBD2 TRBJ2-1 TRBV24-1 TGTGCCACCAGTGATTCAGGACTAGCGGACAACAATGAGCAGTTCTTC CATSDSGLADNNEQFF
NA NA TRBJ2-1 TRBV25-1 TGTGCCAGCAGTGATGCCGGGTACGATGAGCAGTTCTTC CASSDAGYDEQFF
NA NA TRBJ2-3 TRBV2 TGTGCCAGCAGGCCGGAAACAGATACGCAGTATTTT CASRPETDTQYF
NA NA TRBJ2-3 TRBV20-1 TGCAGTGCTAGTCTTTGGGGGGAGGGGGGCACAGATACGCAGTATTTT CSASLWGEGGTDTQYF
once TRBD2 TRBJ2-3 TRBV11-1 TGTGCCAGCAGCCCAGGACTAGCGTCTAGCACAGATACGCAGTATTTT CASSPGLASSTDTQYF
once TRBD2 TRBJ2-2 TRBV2 TGTGCCAGCAGTGAATGGCGGACTAGCGGGGGGGCCCCCGGGGAGCTGTTTTTT CASSEWRTSGGAPGELFF
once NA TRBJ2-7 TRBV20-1 TGCAGTGCTAGTAACAATTACGAGCAGTACTTC CSASNNYEQYF
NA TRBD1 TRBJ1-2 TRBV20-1 TGCAGTGCACCGGACAGGGGCAACTATGGCTACACCTTC CSAPDRGNYGYTF
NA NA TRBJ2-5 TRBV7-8 TGTGCCAGCAGCTTAGTTCCGGGCCAGACCCAGTACTTC CASSLVPGQTQYF
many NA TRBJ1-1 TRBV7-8 TGTGCCAGCAGCTTGACCGCTAACACTGAAGCTTTCTTT CASSLTANTEAFF
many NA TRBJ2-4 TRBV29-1 TGCAGCGCTGTGGGGGGCGGGAGCGAATGGGAGGACATTCAGTACTTC CSAVGGGSEWEDIQYF
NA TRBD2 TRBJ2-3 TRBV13 TGTGCCAGCAGCTTAGCCGGGGACTACAGCACAGATACGCAGTATTTT CASSLAGDYSTDTQYF
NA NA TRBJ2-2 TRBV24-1 TGTGCCACCAGTGATCACCGGGCCGTGAACACCGGGGAGCTGTTTTTT CATSDHRAVNTGELFF
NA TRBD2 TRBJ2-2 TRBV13 TGTGCCAGCACCAGGACTAGGAACACCGGGGAGCTGTTTTTT CASTRTRNTGELFF
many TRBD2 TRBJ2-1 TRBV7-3 TGTGCCAGCAGCTCAACCCAACTAGCGGCCACCACCCGCTCCTACAATGAGCAGTTCTTC CASSSTQLAATTRSYNEQFF